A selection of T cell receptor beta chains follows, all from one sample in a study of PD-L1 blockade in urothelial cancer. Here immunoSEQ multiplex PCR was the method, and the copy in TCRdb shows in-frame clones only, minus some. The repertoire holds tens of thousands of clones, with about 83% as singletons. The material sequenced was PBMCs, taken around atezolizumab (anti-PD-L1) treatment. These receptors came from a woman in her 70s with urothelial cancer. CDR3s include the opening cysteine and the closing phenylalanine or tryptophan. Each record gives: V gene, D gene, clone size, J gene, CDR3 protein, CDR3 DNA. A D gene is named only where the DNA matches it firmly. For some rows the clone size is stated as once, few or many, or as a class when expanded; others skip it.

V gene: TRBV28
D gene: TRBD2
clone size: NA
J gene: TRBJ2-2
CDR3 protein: CASRLAGEYTGELFF
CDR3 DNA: TGTGCCAGCAGACTAGCGGGAGAGTACACCGGGGAGCTGTTTTTT

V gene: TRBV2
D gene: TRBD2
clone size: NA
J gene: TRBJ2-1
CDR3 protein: CASSLLAGAHNEQFF
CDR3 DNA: TGTGCCAGCAGTCTCCTAGCGGGAGCCCACAATGAGCAGTTCTTC

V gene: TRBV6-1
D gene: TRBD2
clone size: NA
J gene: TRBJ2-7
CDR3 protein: CASRGLGGREQYF
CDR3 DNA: TGTGCCAGCAGGGGTCTGGGGGGGAGGGAGCAGTACTTC

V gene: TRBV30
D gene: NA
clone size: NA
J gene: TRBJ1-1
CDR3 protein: CAWTWGQNTEAFF
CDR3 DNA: TGTGCCTGGACATGGGGGCAGAACACTGAAGCTTTCTTT

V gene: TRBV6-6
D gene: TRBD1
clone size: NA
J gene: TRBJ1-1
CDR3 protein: CASSHRTGLNTEAFF
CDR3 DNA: TGTGCCAGCAGTCACCGGACAGGCCTGAACACTGAAGCTTTCTTT

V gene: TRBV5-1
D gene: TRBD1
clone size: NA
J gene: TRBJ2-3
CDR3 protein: CATPQGEGSVGTDTQYF
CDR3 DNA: TGCGCCACCCCACAGGGGGAAGGGTCAGTAGGTACAGATACGCAGTATTTT

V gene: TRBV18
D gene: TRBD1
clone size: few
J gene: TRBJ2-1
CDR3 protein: CASSPGTGVDNEQFF
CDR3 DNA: TGTGCCAGCTCACCAGGGACAGGGGTAGACAATGAGCAGTTCTTC

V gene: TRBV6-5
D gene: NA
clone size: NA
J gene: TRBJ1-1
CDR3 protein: CASIGGDTEAFF
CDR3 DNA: TGTGCCAGCATCGGGGGGGACACTGAAGCTTTCTTT

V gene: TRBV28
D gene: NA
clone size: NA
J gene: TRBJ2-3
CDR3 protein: CASSGQFTDTQYF
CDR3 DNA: TGTGCCAGCAGCGGACAGTTCACAGATACGCAGTATTTT

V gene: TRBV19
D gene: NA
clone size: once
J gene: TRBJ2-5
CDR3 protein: CASSSQETQYF
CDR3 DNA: TGTGCCAGTAGTAGTCAGGAGACCCAGTACTTC

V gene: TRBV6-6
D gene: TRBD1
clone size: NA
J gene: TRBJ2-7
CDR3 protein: CASSQTGGNSYEQYF
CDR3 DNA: TGTGCCAGCAGCCAGACAGGGGGGAACTCCTACGAGCAGTACTTC

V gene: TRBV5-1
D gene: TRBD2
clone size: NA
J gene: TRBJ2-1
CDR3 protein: CASSLGGGAYNEQFF
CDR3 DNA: TGCGCCAGCAGCTTGGGGGGGGGTGCCTACAATGAGCAGTTCTTC